A selection of T cell receptor beta chains follows, all from one sample in a study of blood T cell repertoires in COVID-19. Repertoires were generated with immunoSEQ multiplex PCR, while TCRdb's copy carries only in-frame clones and drops some. The table has 250,000 to 350,000 clones, 70% to 90% seen once. Source material: PBMCs or T cells enriched from blood (not recorded which). All receptors come from a woman in her 30s who had recovered from COVID-19. CDR3s include the opening cysteine and the closing phenylalanine or tryptophan. A D gene is named only where the DNA matches it firmly. Rows may omit the clone size; those that give it use once, few, many or a size class.

v_gene: TRBV5-1; len: 15; d_gene: .; j_gene: TRBJ2-5; abundance: once; CDR3aa: CASGDHGQMQETQYF; CDR3nt: TGCGCCAGCGGAGACCACGGACAGATGCAAGAGACCCAGTACTTC
v_gene: TRBV6-5; len: 14; d_gene: TRBD1; j_gene: TRBJ1-5; abundance: .; CDR3aa: CAGRRDRSSQPQHF; CDR3nt: TGTGCCGGACGCCGGGACAGATCTAGTCAGCCCCAGCATTTT
v_gene: TRBV10-3; len: 12; d_gene: TRBD1; j_gene: TRBJ1-2; abundance: .; CDR3aa: CAISQDRGGYTF; CDR3nt: TGTGCCATCAGTCAGGACAGGGGCGGCTACACCTTC
v_gene: TRBV7-2; len: 15; d_gene: .; j_gene: TRBJ2-7; abundance: .; CDR3aa: CASSQDYRETYEQYF; CDR3nt: TGTGCCAGCAGTCAAGACTACCGCGAAACCTACGAGCAGTACTTC
v_gene: TRBV5-3; len: 14; d_gene: .; j_gene: TRBJ1-5; abundance: .; CDR3aa: CARTRTVSNQPQHF; CDR3nt: TGTGCCAGAACCAGGACAGTTAGCAATCAGCCCCAGCATTTT
v_gene: TRBV19; len: 14; d_gene: .; j_gene: TRBJ1-6; abundance: .; CDR3aa: CASSAQGGESPLHF; CDR3nt: TGTGCCAGTAGTGCACAGGGAGGGGAATCACCCCTCCACTTT
v_gene: TRBV10-3; len: 13; d_gene: .; j_gene: TRBJ1-2; abundance: .; CDR3aa: CAISEASDYGYTF; CDR3nt: TGTGCCATCAGTGAGGCGTCTGACTATGGCTACACCTTC
v_gene: TRBV3-1/TRBV3-2; len: 12; d_gene: .; j_gene: TRBJ1-2; abundance: .; CDR3aa: CASSQGGYGYTF; CDR3nt: TGTGCCAGCAGCCAAGGCGGCTATGGCTACACCTTC
v_gene: TRBV10-3; len: 14; d_gene: .; j_gene: TRBJ2-7; abundance: .; CDR3aa: CAISESFRYYEQYF; CDR3nt: TGTGCCATCAGTGAGTCTTTCCGCTACTACGAGCAGTACTTC
v_gene: TRBV13; len: 12; d_gene: TRBD1; j_gene: TRBJ1-4; abundance: .; CDR3aa: CASSTRGAKLFF; CDR3nt: TGTGCCAGCAGCACCAGGGGGGCGAAACTGTTTTTT
v_gene: TRBV6-5; len: 12; d_gene: .; j_gene: TRBJ2-7; abundance: .; CDR3aa: CASSYPMGQQYF; CDR3nt: TGTGCCAGCAGTTACCCCATGGGGCAGCAGTACTTC
v_gene: TRBV9; len: 15; d_gene: .; j_gene: TRBJ2-1; abundance: .; CDR3aa: CASSPRGAPYNEQFF; CDR3nt: TGTGCCAGCAGCCCCAGGGGGGCACCCTACAATGAGCAGTTCTTC
v_gene: TRBV5-1; len: 14; d_gene: .; j_gene: TRBJ1-5; abundance: .; CDR3aa: CASSSDGVGQPQHF; CDR3nt: TGCGCCAGCAGCTCGGACGGGGTGGGTCAGCCCCAGCATTTT
v_gene: TRBV11-2; len: 17; d_gene: TRBD1; j_gene: TRBJ1-1; abundance: .; CDR3aa: CASSSPEGQGLSTEAFF; CDR3nt: TGTGCCAGCAGCTCCCCTGAGGGACAGGGGTTGAGCACTGAAGCTTTCTTT
v_gene: TRBV15; len: 16; d_gene: TRBD1; j_gene: TRBJ1-5; abundance: .; CDR3aa: CATSNDRGRTNQPQHF; CDR3nt: TGTGCCACCAGCAATGACAGGGGGAGAACCAATCAGCCCCAGCATTTT
v_gene: TRBV2; len: 14; d_gene: .; j_gene: TRBJ1-5; abundance: .; CDR3aa: CASSVRGRDQPQHF; CDR3nt: TGTGCCAGCAGTGTTCGGGGTCGGGATCAGCCCCAGCATTTT
v_gene: TRBV7-9; len: 15; d_gene: .; j_gene: TRBJ2-3; abundance: .; CDR3aa: CASSLGVDSTDTQYF; CDR3nt: TGTGCCAGCAGCTTAGGGGTTGACTCCACAGATACGCAGTATTTT
v_gene: TRBV30; len: 14; d_gene: TRBD1; j_gene: TRBJ1-2; abundance: .; CDR3aa: CAWNPGQFFYGYTF; CDR3nt: TGTGCCTGGAACCCGGGACAGTTTTTCTATGGCTACACCTTC
v_gene: TRBV2; len: 13; d_gene: TRBD1; j_gene: TRBJ1-1; abundance: .; CDR3aa: CASTDRVFTEAFF; CDR3nt: TGTGCCAGCACCGACAGGGTGTTCACTGAAGCTTTCTTT
v_gene: TRBV7-9; len: 18; d_gene: TRBD1; j_gene: TRBJ2-5; abundance: .; CDR3aa: CASSFTTGTGKLGETQYF; CDR3nt: TGTGCCAGCAGCTTTACCACGGGGACAGGCAAACTGGGAGAGACCCAGTACTTC
v_gene: TRBV6-5; len: 15; d_gene: TRBD1; j_gene: TRBJ1-2; abundance: .; CDR3aa: CASSPGTELNYGYTF; CDR3nt: TGTGCCAGCAGTCCCGGGACAGAGCTTAACTATGGCTACACCTTC
v_gene: TRBV9; len: 15; d_gene: TRBD1; j_gene: TRBJ1-5; abundance: .; CDR3aa: CASNYRGEGNQPQHF; CDR3nt: TGTGCCAGCAACTACAGGGGGGAGGGCAATCAGCCCCAGCATTTT
v_gene: TRBV6-5; len: 12; d_gene: .; j_gene: TRBJ1-6; abundance: .; CDR3aa: CASRPLGKPLHF; CDR3nt: TGTGCCAGCAGGCCCCTCGGGAAACCCCTCCACTTT
v_gene: TRBV18; len: 14; d_gene: TRBD1; j_gene: TRBJ1-1; abundance: .; CDR3aa: CASSPLQGQGEAFF; CDR3nt: TGTGCCAGCTCACCACTCCAAGGACAGGGAGAAGCTTTCTTT